The 30 T cell receptor beta chains reported below all come from one sample, sequenced in a study of cytomegalovirus exposure and HLA in healthy donors. This PCR relied on a set of 60 Vbeta primers and 13 Jbeta primers. TCRdb's copy holds only in-frame clones and misses some; the assay was immunoSEQ multiplex PCR. The data contain 150,000 to 200,000 clones, roughly 87% of them singletons. Material for sequencing was PBMCs. Receptors originate from a girl under three years old in good health and CMV-seronegative.

V usage is TRBV7-8 and J usage is TRBJ2-1; 10 bases match TRBD2. CDR3 length equals 21 residues. CDR1 is SGHVS and CDR2 is FQNEAQ in the germline V gene. Trimming removed 5 bases from V and 1 base from J; junction bases left unmatched: 20. DNA of the CDR3: TGTGCCAGCAGCCGCGGCCTAGCGGGGGACCCCCGCTTTGAGTCCTACAATGAGCAGTTCTTC. Protein sequence: CASSRGLAGDPRFESYNEQFF.

This chain joins TRBV9 and TRBJ2-7; 8 nucleotides align to TRBD2. Germline assignment: CDR1 SGDLS and CDR2 YYNGEE. V trimming: 0 bases; J trimming: 5 bases; junction bases outside the gene matches: 7. The CDR3 sequence is 15 residues long. For the CDR3, the DNA is TGTGCCAGCAGCGTAGCGGGAGGGAACTACCACGAGCAGTACTTC. It yields the protein CASSVAGGNYHEQYF.

This clone came up a few times. This rearrangement joins TRBV27 to TRBJ2-3; TRBD2 matches 8 bases. The CDR3 has 14 residues. CDR1 and CDR2 from the germline V gene are MNHEY and SMNVEV (reference sequence). Germline trimming cut 8 bases from V and 4 bases from J; bases unmatched to any gene: 8. CDR3 loop: CASGTGGGADTQYF. The CDR3 DNA follows: TGTGCCAGCGGAACGGGGGGGGGAGCAGATACGCAGTATTTT.

In this sample, this clone turned up a few times. The rearrangement uses TRBV11-1 and TRBJ2-7, with D maybe TRBD2 (7 bases). Deletions cut 4 bases from V and 3 bases from J, with 19 bases between. The CDR3 consists of 16 residues. CDR1 and CDR2 from the germline V gene are SGHAT and FQDESV (reference sequence). CDR3 sequence (DNA): TGTGCCAGCAGCTCGCTTAGGGGGAGGGTAAGCTACGAGCAGTACTTC. It codes for CASSSLRGRVSYEQYF.

V usage is TRBV27 and J usage is TRBJ2-2; TRBD2 aligns across 8 bases. The J segment lost 0 bases and the V segment lost 3 bases, leaving 6 bases of the junction unmatched. The CDR3 is made up of 17 amino acids. Germline V gene lookup returns CDR1 MNHEY and CDR2 SMNVEV (reference sequence). The CDR3 loop reads CASSFSAGESNTGELFF. The CDR3 DNA reads TGTGCCAGCAGTTTTTCAGCGGGAGAGTCGAACACCGGGGAGCTGTTTTTT.

This sequence joins TRBV7-9 and TRBJ2-1, with TRBD2 matching 11 bases. The J segment lost 1 base and the V segment lost 4 bases, leaving 0 bases of the junction unmatched. CDR3 size: 15 residues. Looked up from germline, CDR1 is SEHNR and CDR2 is FQNEAQ (reference sequence). CDR3 nucleotide sequence: TGTGCCAGCAGCTCTAGCGGGGGGTCCTACAATGAGCAGTTCTTC. It specifies CASSSSGGSYNEQFF.

The chain has TRBV5-6 and TRBJ1-2; a weak D match, TRBD1 (5 bases). CDR1 is SGHDT and CDR2 is YYEEEE in the germline V gene. The V and J ends lost 0 bases and 4 bases respectively, with 10 bases between them. The CDR3 runs 14 residues. As DNA, the CDR3 is TGTGCCAGCAGCTTGGGGGGCGGTACCTATGGCTACACCTTC. Amino acids: CASSLGGGTYGYTF. Supplemented by reference TRBV5-6 and TRBJ1-2, the full variable domain reads DAGVTQSPTHLIKTRGQQVTLRCSPKSGHDTVSWYQQALGQGPQFIFQYYEEEERQRGNFPDRFSGHQFPNYSSELNVNALLLGDSALYLCASSLGGGTYGYTFGSGTRLTVV.

CDR3 in amino acids: CAGGTGDQPQHF. The DNA for the CDR3 is TGTGCCGGTGGGACAGGGGATCAGCCCCAGCATTTT. The chain couples TRBV19 to TRBJ1-5, with 10 positions matching TRBD1. Germline CDR1 and CDR2: LNHDA and SQIVND (reference sequence). Unmatched junction bases numbered 3, after V lost 11 bases and J lost 5 bases. This CDR3 is built from 12 residues.

V usage is TRBV27 and J usage is TRBJ2-1; 8 bases align to TRBD1. Germline CDR1 and CDR2: MNHEY and SMNVEV (reference sequence). The CDR3 is 15 residues long. The trim removed 2 bases at V and 7 bases at J, leaving 7 bases unmatched. The CDR3 sequence is CASSLTGTGRNEQFF. The DNA for the CDR3 is TGTGCCAGCAGTTTAACCGGGACAGGTCGAAATGAGCAGTTCTTC.

This sequence joins TRBV7-9 and TRBJ2-1, with TRBD2 as a possible D gene (6 bases). V was shortened by 4 bases and J by 5 bases, with 18 bases between the two germline ends. Germline V gene data show CDR1 as SEHNR and CDR2 as FQNEAQ (reference sequence). This CDR3 region has 16 residues. CDR3 residues: CASSSNSRRGHNEQFF. The CDR3 DNA reads as TGTGCCAGCAGCTCTAATTCTCGGCGGGGACACAATGAGCAGTTCTTC.

DNA for the CDR3: TGCGCCAGCAGCCGGGGGGGATGGACTGAAGCTTTCTTT. Its translation is CASSRGGWTEAFF. The chain is built from TRBV4-1 and TRBJ1-1, with D maybe TRBD1 (5 bases). Germline CDR1 reads MGHRA; CDR2 reads YSYEKL. V lost 4 bases, J lost 5 bases, and 11 bases lay in between. The CDR3 runs 13 residues.

The chain recombines TRBV6-1 with TRBJ1-2, with a possible D match to TRBD1 (6 bases). The V end was cut by 2 bases, the J end by 8 bases, with 21 bases between. Germline V gives CDR1 MNHNS, CDR2 SASEGT. The CDR3 has 16 amino acids. CDR3 nucleotides: TGTGCCAGCAGTGAACTTGTGTCAGGGGAGATTTCAGGCTACACCTTC. Protein product: CASSELVSGEISGYTF.

V and J are TRBV5-1 and TRBJ2-2, with 7 bases that match TRBD1. The CDR3 has 15 amino acids. CDR1 and CDR2 (germline): SGHRS, YFSETQ. V was clipped by 7 bases and J by 0 bases; unmatched bases: 6. The CDR3, as DNA: TGCGCCAGCCAAAAAGGGGGCCCGAACACCGGGGAGCTGTTTTTT. Translating gives CASQKGGPNTGELFF.

CDR3 nucleotide sequence: TGTGCCAGCAGCTTAGGACTAGCGGGGGGGCTCTCCGGCCCAGATACGCAGTATTTT. Translated, it gives CASSLGLAGGLSGPDTQYF. The chain is built from TRBV11-3 and TRBJ2-3, with 14 bases fitting TRBD2. The trim removed 1 base at V and 4 bases at J, leaving 10 bases unmatched. Germline V gives CDR1 SGHNT, CDR2 YENEEA. This CDR3 spans 19 amino acids.

J is TRBJ2-2 and V is TRBV29-1; possibly TRBD1 for D (6 bases). In germline, CDR1 is SQVTM, CDR2 ANQGSEA. The CDR3 is 16 residues long. With 4 bases removed from V and 1 base from J, the gap between germline ends came to 16 bases. CDR3 sequence: CSVGIRGHMNTGELFF. The CDR3 DNA reads as TGCAGCGTTGGGATCCGGGGACACATGAACACCGGGGAGCTGTTTTTT.

The genes are TRBV2 and TRBJ2-3, with D unresolved. Germline CDR1 and CDR2: SNHLY and FYNNEI. CDR3 length: 14 residues. Trimming took off 7 bases at V and 6 bases at J, with 17 bases between the two ends. For the CDR3, the DNA is TGTGCCAGCAATCCCCAGATCCTCGGGGATACGCAGTATTTT. As protein: CASNPQILGDTQYF.

The chain joins TRBV27 to TRBJ1-1; 8 bases map to TRBD1. V gave up 3 bases and J gave up 5 bases; unmatched junction bases: 5. The germline V gene has CDR1 MNHEY and CDR2 SMNVEV (reference sequence). CDR3 length: 14 residues. The CDR3 region has the DNA TGTGCCAGCAGTTTCCTACAGGGGGGGACTGAAGCTTTCTTT. Translating gives CASSFLQGGTEAFF.

This clone showed up just once. The V and J genes are TRBV6-6 and TRBJ1-1; D gene unclear. In germline, CDR1 is MNHNY, CDR2 SVGAGI (reference sequence). This CDR3 region has 12 residues. Trimming shortened V by 5 bases and J by 10 bases, and 14 bases separated the two germline ends. The CDR3, as DNA: TGTGCCAGCAGTGCAGGACTTCTGGCAGCTTTCTTT. Translated: CASSAGLLAAFF.

The rearrangement joins TRBV5-1 to TRBJ1-1; D not resolved. With 5 bases removed from V and 4 bases from J, the gap between germline ends came to 12 bases. The CDR3 is made up of 13 amino acids. Germline lookup yields CDR1 SGHRS and CDR2 YFSETQ. CDR3 nucleotide sequence: TGCGCCAGCAGGACCCGGGTCGCCACTGAAGCTTTCTTT. Amino acid sequence: CASRTRVATEAFF.

This rearrangement joins TRBV7-9 to TRBJ2-3, with D unclear. The CDR3 is 17 amino acids. V lost 2 bases to trimming and J lost 3 bases, with 18 bases between them. Germline loops: CDR1 SEHNR, CDR2 FQNEAQ (reference sequence). The CDR3: CASSLHRGNEVTDTQYF. CDR3 nucleotide sequence: TGTGCCAGCAGCTTACATCGAGGTAATGAGGTTACAGATACGCAGTATTTT.

The chain is built from TRBV9 and TRBJ2-1; TRBD2 matches at 7 bases. The V gene end was trimmed by 0 bases and the J gene end by 2 bases; junction bases not matched to a gene: 5. The CDR3 spans 16 residues. Germline values: CDR1 SGDLS, CDR2 YYNGEE. CDR3 region: CASSVDGGGTYNEQFF. The CDR3 DNA reads as TGTGCCAGCAGCGTAGATGGGGGGGGGACCTACAATGAGCAGTTCTTC.

The V gene is TRBV30, the J gene TRBJ1-1; tentative D call: TRBD1 (5 bases). CDR3 size: 13 residues. Between the trimmed V and J ends, which lost 2 bases and 3 bases, there was a span of 10 bases. Per germline, CDR1 GTSNPN and CDR2 SVGIG (reference sequence). The CDR3 loop is CAWSQLRDTEAFF. The CDR3 DNA reads TGTGCCTGGAGTCAGCTCAGGGACACTGAAGCTTTCTTT. Complete variable domain (other parts from reference TRBV30 and TRBJ1-1): SQTIHQWPATLVQPVGSPLSLECTVEGTSNPNLYWYRQAAGRGLQLLFYSVGIGQISSEVPQNLSASRPQDRQFILSSKKLLLSDSGFYLCAWSQLRDTEAFFGQGTRLTVV.

This clone has just one count. The genes are TRBV13 and TRBJ1-2, with no clear D. Trimming left V 1 base short and J 12 bases short, with 9 bases between. This CDR3 region has 11 residues. Germline-derived CDR1 and CDR2 are PRHDT and FYEKMQ (reference sequence). The CDR3 DNA reads as TGTGCCAGCAGCTTAGACAGCATCCACACCTTC. Residues: CASSLDSIHTF.

The V gene is TRBV19, the J gene TRBJ1-2; no clear D. V was trimmed by 5 bases and J by 4 bases, leaving 17 bases between them. This CDR3 is 15 amino acids long. CDR1 LNHDA and CDR2 SQIVND come from the germline V gene (reference sequence). The DNA of the CDR3 is TGTGCCAGTAGTTCACTGGCAGACGACTCCTATGGCTACACCTTC. Amino acid sequence: CASSSLADDSYGYTF. The entire variable domain, with the rest obtained from reference TRBV19 and TRBJ1-2, is as follows: DGGITQSPKYLFRKEGQNVTLSCEQNLNHDAMYWYRQDPGQGLRLIYYSQIVNDFQKGDIAEGYSVSREKKESFPLTVTSAQKNPTAFYLCASSSLADDSYGYTFGSGTRLTVV.

The rearrangement links TRBV5-1 to TRBJ1-6; 9 bases agree with TRBD1. V lost 5 bases to trimming and J lost 6 bases; unmatched junction nucleotides: 9. The CDR3 has 16 amino acids. Per germline, CDR1 SGHRS and CDR2 YFSETQ. CDR3 DNA sequence: TGCGCCAGCAGGGCCCCCGGGACAGGGACTAATTCACCCCTCCACTTT. Translating gives CASRAPGTGTNSPLHF.

The V gene is TRBV27, the J gene TRBJ1-2; maybe TRBD1 (6 bases). Germline V gene data show CDR1 as MNHEY and CDR2 as SMNVEV (reference sequence). CDR3 length: 14 amino acids. The V end lost 6 bases, the J end lost 6 bases, and 17 bases lay between the germline ends. The chain's CDR3 is CASSSAPRDNGYTF. DNA of the CDR3: TGTGCCAGCAGCAGTGCCCCGAGGGACAATGGCTACACCTTC.

The V and J genes are TRBV5-8 and TRBJ2-5; unclear D gene. Trimming removed 1 base from V and 0 bases from J, with 4 bases in between. The CDR3 sequence is 13 residues long. Germline V gives CDR1 SGHTS, CDR2 YDEGEE. CDR3 region: CASSLLDQETQYF. The CDR3 bases are TGTGCCAGCAGCTTGTTAGACCAAGAGACCCAGTACTTC. Filled out from reference TRBV5-8 and TRBJ2-5, the complete variable domain reads EAGVTQSPTHLIKTRGQQATLRCSPISGHTSVYWYQQALGLGLQFLLWYDEGEERNRGNFPPRFSGRQFPNYSSELNVNALELEDSALYLCASSLLDQETQYFGPGTRLLVL.

V and J are TRBV19 and TRBJ2-5; 8 positions match TRBD1. The V gene end was trimmed by 3 bases and the J gene end by 4 bases; junction bases not matched to a gene: 7. CDR3 size: 15 residues. Germline CDR1 and CDR2: LNHDA and SQIVND (reference sequence). The CDR3 DNA follows: TGTGCCAGTAGTATGGCAGGGGGCAGGGGAGAGACCCAGTACTTC. Translating gives CASSMAGGRGETQYF.

J is TRBJ1-2 and V is TRBV5-1, with no clear D. Germline-derived CDR1 and CDR2 are SGHRS and YFSETQ. The germline V and J ends were trimmed by 2 bases and 6 bases, with 8 bases remaining between them. The CDR3 has 12 residues. The CDR3 here is CASSLFGDGYTF. CDR3 in DNA: TGCGCCAGCAGCTTATTTGGAGATGGCTACACCTTC. Full variable domain (missing parts from reference TRBV5-1 and TRBJ1-2): KAGVTQTPRYLIKTRGQQVTLSCSPISGHRSVSWYQQTPGQGLQFLFEYFSETQRNKGNFPGRFSGRQFSNSRSEMNVSTLELGDSALYLCASSLFGDGYTFGSGTRLTVV.

The genes are TRBV5-6 and TRBJ2-1, with 8 bases matching TRBD1. The V segment lost 4 bases and the J segment 4 bases; nucleotides outside the gene matches: 4. The CDR3 runs to 14 residues. CDR1 and CDR2 from the germline V gene are SGHDT and YYEEEE. As DNA, the CDR3 is TGTGCCAGCAGCCTGGGACAGGAATACAATGAGCAGTTCTTC. Protein product: CASSLGQEYNEQFF.